This T cell receptor (beta chain) was sequenced in a study of tumor-infiltrating lymphocytes in localized non-small cell lung cancer. The table came from immunoSEQ multiplex PCR; TCRdb's copy has only in-frame clones and leaves some out. Found here are about 10,000 clones, approximately 76% of them singletons; the top ten hold about 20%. V was shortened by 1 base and J by 6 bases, with 9 bases between the two germline ends. The CDR3 extends over 13 amino acids. CDR1 is SGHVS and CDR2 is FQNEAQ in the germline V gene. The sequence was obtained from a human donor with non-small cell lung cancer. The sequencing input was uninvolved lung tissue not adjacent to the tumor. V is TRBV7-8 and J is TRBJ1-2; D is unresolved. The CDR3 sequence is CASSLVGDHGYTF. The CDR3 nucleotides read TGTGCCAGCAGCTTAGTCGGAGATCATGGCTACACCTTC.